The rows below give T cell receptor beta chains drawn from one sample of a study of vaccination and CD4 T cells after COVID-19. These receptors lack a known antigen. From the PCR reads, TCRdb called clonotypes with MiXCR, one entry per CDR3 protein. Of more than 15,000 distinct CDR3 sequences in the sample, roughly 57% were seen once. Specimen: CD4+ T cells from blood, cultured in vitro, collected about 7 months after SARS-CoV-2 vaccination. Receptors were obtained from a human donor who had recovered from COVID-19. The CDR3 runs from the conserved cysteine through the conserved F or W. The D gene is left open where the match is weak. Expanded clones are given a class, and other clones once, few, many or no size at all.

j_call d_call clone_size v_call cdr3_aa cdr3_nt
TRBJ1-5 TRBD1 . TRBV15 CATSKGLRDSINQPQHF TGTGCCACCAGCAAGGGGCTTAGGGACAGTATAAATCAGCCCCAGCATTTT
TRBJ2-1 . few TRBV7-8 CASSSDPFLYEQFF TGTGCCAGCAGCTCAGACCCGTTCCTCTATGAGCAGTTCTTC
TRBJ2-1 . . TRBV7-2 CASSLLPGYNEQFF TGTGCCAGCAGCTTACTTCCAGGCTACAATGAGCAGTTCTTC
TRBJ2-7 . . TRBV10-3 CAISVVGVNTLYEQYF TGTGCCATCAGTGTTGTGGGGGTAAACACTCTCTACGAGCAGTACTTC
TRBJ2-1 TRBD2 . TRBV20-1 CSARERGLAYNEQFF TGCAGTGCTAGAGAAAGGGGACTAGCCTACAATGAGCAGTTCTTC
TRBJ2-5 . few TRBV10-3 CAISATETGMGAQYF TGTGCCATCAGTGCCACGGAAACAGGGATGGGGGCCCAGTACTTC
TRBJ1-1 . . TRBV7-2 CASSKDRNTEAFF TGTGCCAGCAGCAAGGACAGGAACACTGAAGCTTTCTTT
TRBJ1-1 TRBD1 . TRBV7-2 CASSLGQVGTEAFF TGTGCCAGCAGCCTCGGACAGGTGGGCACTGAAGCTTTCTTT
TRBJ2-7 . few TRBV15 CATSREDGGGWEQYF TGTGCCACCAGCAGAGAGGACGGCGGGGGCTGGGAGCAGTACTTC
TRBJ2-5 TRBD2 . TRBV27 CASSTTVAGGGETQYF TGTGCCAGCAGTACGACGGTAGCGGGAGGCGGAGAGACCCAGTACTTC
TRBJ2-3 TRBD2 . TRBV7-3 CASSLSLAGGTDTQYF TGTGCCAGCAGCTTAAGTCTAGCGGGGGGCACAGATACGCAGTATTTT
TRBJ2-1 . . TRBV10-3 CAISVMGARGEQFF TGTGCCATCAGTGTAATGGGGGCGAGGGGTGAGCAGTTCTTC
TRBJ1-1 . . TRBV10-3 CAISRTSGTEAFF TGTGCCATCAGCAGGACCTCGGGGACTGAAGCTTTCTTT
TRBJ2-5 . . TRBV7-9 CASSLVGFETQYF TGTGCCAGCAGCTTAGTCGGGTTTGAGACCCAGTACTTC
TRBJ2-7 . . TRBV19 CASSIIGAEGPYEQYF TGTGCCAGTAGTATCATTGGGGCGGAGGGGCCCTACGAGCAGTACTTC
TRBJ2-2 . . TRBV6-1 CASTSGVVGELFF TGTGCCAGTACGTCAGGGGTCGTCGGGGAGCTGTTTTTT
TRBJ2-7 . . TRBV15 CATSADGFAGLEQYF TGTGCCACCAGCGCCGATGGTTTTGCGGGACTCGAGCAGTACTTC
TRBJ1-6 . . TRBV2 CASSDIHGGGTPLHF TGTGCCAGCAGTGACATCCACGGCGGTGGGACACCCCTCCACTTT
TRBJ1-2 . few TRBV7-8 CASSESRGYGYTF TGTGCCAGCTCAGAGAGCCGGGGCTATGGCTACACCTTC
TRBJ1-1 TRBD1 few TRBV6-1 CASRQDRVNTEAFF TGTGCCAGCAGACAAGACAGGGTGAACACTGAAGCTTTCTTT
TRBJ1-5 . once TRBV12-3/TRBV12-4 CASSLSWGGQPQHF TGTGCCAGCAGTTTAAGCTGGGGGGGTCAGCCCCAGCATTTT
TRBJ2-7 TRBD1 once TRBV19 CASSIRSPGQGNYEQYF TGTGCCAGTAGTATCCGAAGCCCGGGACAGGGGAACTACGAGCAGTACTTC
TRBJ2-5 . once TRBV4-2 CASSYTRFQETQYF TGTGCCAGCAGCTATACTAGGTTCCAAGAGACCCAGTACTTC
TRBJ1-1 . . TRBV20-1 CSARGSTEAFF TGCAGTGCTAGGGGCAGCACTGAAGCTTTCTTT
TRBJ2-5 . . TRBV20-1 CSARLLGRGREETQYF TGCAGTGCTAGACTCTTGGGCAGGGGTCGTGAGGAGACCCAGTACTTC
TRBJ1-1 . . TRBV20-1 CSARGERGYTEAFF TGCAGTGCCAGGGGAGAAAGGGGTTACACTGAAGCTTTCTTT
TRBJ1-5 . . TRBV20-1 CSARQTSNQPQHF TGCAGTGCTAGACAGACAAGCAATCAGCCCCAGCATTTT
TRBJ1-6 TRBD1 . TRBV2 CASSVDRVTSPLHF TGTGCCAGCAGTGTGGACAGGGTAACCTCACCCCTCCACTTT
TRBJ1-1 TRBD1 . TRBV7-2 CASSWQGGTEAFF TGTGCCAGCAGCTGGCAGGGGGGCACTGAAGCTTTCTTT
TRBJ2-7 . . TRBV2 CASSERSGEQYF TGTGCCAGCAGTGAACGGTCGGGGGAGCAGTACTTC
TRBJ1-1 . . TRBV5-1 CASRPAENTEAFF TGCGCCAGCAGGCCCGCGGAGAACACTGAAGCTTTCTTT
TRBJ1-2 TRBD1 few TRBV6-5 CASSSTGGRRYGYTF TGTGCCAGCAGTTCGACAGGGGGCCGCCGCTATGGCTACACCTTC
TRBJ1-6 . once TRBV27 CASSLEGPEHSYNSPLHF TGTGCCAGCAGTTTAGAGGGGCCGGAACACTCCTATAATTCACCCCTCCACTTT
TRBJ2-7 . few TRBV28 CASSQWWEQYF TGTGCCAGCAGTCAATGGTGGGAGCAGTACTTC
TRBJ2-1 TRBD2 . TRBV20-1 CSVRTRWGGGSYNEQFF TGCAGTGTCAGGACACGATGGGGGGGAGGGTCCTACAATGAGCAGTTCTTC
TRBJ2-1 TRBD2 . TRBV20-1 CSARGSGIFTGQFF TGCAGTGCTAGAGGGAGCGGGATTTTCACAGGGCAGTTCTTC
TRBJ2-7 . . TRBV6-1 CASSPRGSPYEQYF TGTGCCAGCAGTCCTCGAGGGTCCCCCTACGAGCAGTACTTC
TRBJ2-1 TRBD2 once TRBV20-1 CSASWREVSEQFF TGCAGTGCTAGCTGGCGGGAGGTCTCGGAGCAGTTCTTC
TRBJ2-3 TRBD2 few TRBV19 CASSKPGLGSTDTQYF TGTGCCAGTAGTAAACCGGGACTAGGGAGCACAGATACGCAGTATTTT
TRBJ2-1 . once TRBV6-6 CASSENPGREGIF TGTGCCAGCAGTGAAAACCCGGGGCGGGAAGGGATCTTC
TRBJ2-7 TRBD2 few TRBV11-2 CASSRGLAGGYEQYF TGTGCCAGCAGCCGGGGACTAGCGGGGGGGTACGAGCAGTACTTC
TRBJ2-3 TRBD2 . TRBV7-3 CASTREVGDTQYF TGTGCCAGCACGCGGGAGGTGGGAGATACGCAGTATTTT
TRBJ2-5 TRBD1 few TRBV7-2 CASSVQGVGETQYF TGTGCCAGCAGTGTACAGGGGGTTGGAGAGACCCAGTACTTC
TRBJ1-5 . . TRBV7-2 CASSLRGTVTYSNQPQHF TGTGCCAGCAGCTTAAGAGGCACCGTCACATATAGCAATCAGCCCCAGCATTTT
TRBJ2-7 . . TRBV20-1 CSARDPRGGPDEQYF TGCAGTGCTAGAGATCCAAGGGGGGGGCCGGACGAGCAGTACTTC
TRBJ2-5 . . TRBV21-1 CASSKYRTTRKQETQYF TGTGCCAGCAGCAAATATCGGACTACCCGAAAGCAAGAGACCCAGTACTTC
TRBJ2-5 TRBD2 . TRBV7-3 CASSFPLAGHFQETQYF TGTGCCAGCAGCTTCCCCCTAGCGGGCCACTTCCAAGAGACCCAGTACTTC
TRBJ2-5 TRBD1 . TRBV15 CATSPRTGGETQYF TGTGCCACCAGCCCACGGACAGGGGGAGAGACCCAGTACTTC
TRBJ1-5 . few TRBV27 CASSDQGNQPQHF TGTGCCAGCAGTGACCAGGGGAATCAGCCCCAGCATTTT
TRBJ2-7 TRBD1 . TRBV27 CASSFLDRAALKQYF TGTGCCAGCAGTTTTTTAGACAGGGCGGCCTTGAAGCAGTACTTC
TRBJ2-7 TRBD2 . TRBV6-5 CASSYAGRDEQYF TGTGCCAGCAGTTACGCGGGGAGGGACGAGCAGTACTTC
TRBJ2-5 TRBD1 . TRBV10-3 CAISPAWGRDRGQETQYF TGTGCCATCAGTCCTGCGTGGGGTCGGGACAGGGGACAAGAGACCCAGTACTTC
TRBJ1-6 TRBD1 . TRBV6-5 CASSLTGGELSPLHF TGTGCCAGCAGTTTGACAGGGGGTGAGCTTTCACCCCTCCACTTT
TRBJ2-1 . . TRBV7-9 CASTLTGEYDEQFF TGTGCCAGCACACTTACGGGAGAGTACGATGAGCAGTTCTTC
TRBJ2-5 TRBD2 . TRBV7-3 CASSYTSGSETQYF TGTGCCAGCAGCTACACTAGCGGGAGCGAGACCCAGTACTTC
TRBJ1-2 . medium-sized TRBV20-1 CSASSGRYTF TGCAGTGCTAGCTCTGGGAGGTACACCTTC
TRBJ2-1 TRBD1 few TRBV7-6 CASSLRGRGKTGWETYNEQFF TGTGCCAGCAGCTTACGGGGAAGGGGGAAGACAGGGTGGGAGACCTACAATGAGCAGTTCTTC
TRBJ1-2 . few TRBV7-9 CASSLAANYGYTF TGTGCCAGCAGCCTCGCCGCAAACTATGGCTACACCTTC
TRBJ2-5 . . TRBV20-1 CSARDDGAPVLQETQYF TGCAGTGCTAGAGATGATGGGGCGCCAGTTCTCCAAGAGACCCAGTACTTC